This TCR beta chain emerged from a study of cytomegalovirus exposure and HLA in healthy donors. At the level of the study: Prior work identified roughly 120 million unique TCR beta sequences in about 179 million T cells. Study observations and caveats: Per a later analysis, 15,000 to 20,000 TCR beta sequences showed association with HLA alleles at 0.05 false discovery rate. A likely sequencing artifact accounted for one observed cluster of highly shared sequence variants. Researchers reported in a later analysis that common viral pathogens appeared linked to several top clusters.

The CDR3 loop spans 14 amino acids. Germline CDR1 is MNHEY and CDR2 is SVGAGI. Trimming shortened V by 0 bases and J by 6 bases, and 11 bases separated the two germline ends. As for this clone: Antigen: not known.

A multiplex PCR was run with 60 Vbeta primers and 13 Jbeta primers. Produced via immunoSEQ multiplex PCR; TCRdb's table is partial and in-frame only. The data show some 130,000 clones, 80% seen once. The receptor was isolated from a human donor in good health. This chain connects TRBV6-5 to TRBJ1-2, with a possible D match to TRBD1 (5 bases). Source material: PBMCs. The CDR3 DNA sequence: TGTGCCAGCAGTTACTCGGTGACAGATGATGGCTACACCTTC. Amino acids: CASSYSVTDDGYTF.